The present TCR beta chain was sequenced within a study of blood T cell repertoires in COVID-19. Participant-reported clinical history was the basis for cohort assignment. V lost 3 bases and J lost 5, with 7 bases in between. The length of the CDR3 is 12 residues. Per germline, CDR1 GTSNPN and CDR2 SVGIG (reference sequence). TCRdb's copy holds only in-frame clones and misses some; the assay was immunoSEQ multiplex PCR. The table has 150,000 to 200,000 clones, approximately 81% seen once. The rearrangement links TRBV30 to TRBJ1-4; a weak D match, TRBD1 (6 bases). This receptor was taken from a woman aged 40 to 49 with acute COVID-19. The sample comprised PBMCs or T cells enriched from blood (not recorded which). DNA for the CDR3: TGTGCCTGGAGCACAGGGAATGAAAAACTGTTTTTT. It specifies CAWSTGNEKLFF.